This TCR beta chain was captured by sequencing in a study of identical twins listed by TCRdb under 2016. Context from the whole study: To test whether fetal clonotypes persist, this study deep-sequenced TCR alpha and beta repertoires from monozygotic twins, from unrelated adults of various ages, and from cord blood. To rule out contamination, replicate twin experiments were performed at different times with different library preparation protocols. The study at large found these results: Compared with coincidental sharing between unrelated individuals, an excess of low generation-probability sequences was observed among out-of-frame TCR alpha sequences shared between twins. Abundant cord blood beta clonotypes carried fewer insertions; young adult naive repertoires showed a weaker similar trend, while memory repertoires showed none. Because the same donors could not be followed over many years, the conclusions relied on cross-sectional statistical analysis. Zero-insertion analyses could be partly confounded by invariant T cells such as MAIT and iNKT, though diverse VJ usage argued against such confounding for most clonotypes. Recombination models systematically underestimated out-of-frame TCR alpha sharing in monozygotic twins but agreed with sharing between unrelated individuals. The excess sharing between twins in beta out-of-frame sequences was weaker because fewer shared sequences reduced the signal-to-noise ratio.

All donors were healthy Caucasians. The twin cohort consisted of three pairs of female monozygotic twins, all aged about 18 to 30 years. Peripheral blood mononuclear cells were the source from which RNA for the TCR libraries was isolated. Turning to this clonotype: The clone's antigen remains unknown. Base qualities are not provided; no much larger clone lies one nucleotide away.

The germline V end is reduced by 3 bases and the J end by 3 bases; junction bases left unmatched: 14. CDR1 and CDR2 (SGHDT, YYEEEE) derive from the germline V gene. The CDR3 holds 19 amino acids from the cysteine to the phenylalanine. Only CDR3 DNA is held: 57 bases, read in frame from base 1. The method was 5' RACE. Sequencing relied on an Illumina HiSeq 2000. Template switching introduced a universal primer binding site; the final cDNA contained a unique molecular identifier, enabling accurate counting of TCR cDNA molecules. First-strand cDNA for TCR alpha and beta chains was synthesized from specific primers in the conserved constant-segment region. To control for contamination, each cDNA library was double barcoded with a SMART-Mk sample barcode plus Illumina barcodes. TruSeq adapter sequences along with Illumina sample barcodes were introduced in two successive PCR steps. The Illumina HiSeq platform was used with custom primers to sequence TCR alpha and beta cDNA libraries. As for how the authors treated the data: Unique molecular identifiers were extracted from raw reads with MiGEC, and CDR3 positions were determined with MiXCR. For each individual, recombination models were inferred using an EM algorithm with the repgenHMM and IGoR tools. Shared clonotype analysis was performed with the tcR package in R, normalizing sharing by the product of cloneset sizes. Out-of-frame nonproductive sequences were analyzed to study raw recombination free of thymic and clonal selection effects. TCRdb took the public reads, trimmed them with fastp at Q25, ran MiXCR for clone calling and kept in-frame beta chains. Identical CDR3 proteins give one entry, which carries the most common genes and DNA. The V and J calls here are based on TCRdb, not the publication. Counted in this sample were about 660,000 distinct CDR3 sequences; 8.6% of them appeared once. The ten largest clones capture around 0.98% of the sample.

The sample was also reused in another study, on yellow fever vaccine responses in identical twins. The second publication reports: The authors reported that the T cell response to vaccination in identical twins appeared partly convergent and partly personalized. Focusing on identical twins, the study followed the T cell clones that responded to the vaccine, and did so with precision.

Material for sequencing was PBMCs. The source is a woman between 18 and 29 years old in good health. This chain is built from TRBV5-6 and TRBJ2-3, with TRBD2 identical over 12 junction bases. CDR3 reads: CASSSEFPSGGAITDTQYF. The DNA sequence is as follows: TGTGCCAGCAGCTCAGAGTTCCCTAGCGGGGGGGCCATAACAGATACGCAGTATTTT.